Listed below are T cell receptor beta chains from one sample, sequenced in a study of blood T cells in healthy people across ages. One entry per CDR3 protein results from TCRdb running MiXCR on the 5' RACE reads. The top ten hold over 2% of the sample, which has roughly 1,800,000 distinct CDR3 sequences, roughly 52% seen once. The specimen was blood. The origin of the receptors is a woman between 40 and 55 years old in good health. Both conserved end residues are part of each CDR3. D genes are given only for firm matches. Clone sizes are given selectively: once, few, many, or a class where the clone is expanded.

J | size | D | length | V | DNA | CDR3
TRBJ2-4 | few | TRBD2 | 16 | TRBV7-2 | TGTGCCAGCAGCACCGGGACTAGCGGGGGTCAGAACATTCAGTACTTC | CASSTGTSGGQNIQYF
TRBJ1-2 | few | NA | 14 | TRBV5-1 | TGCGCCAGCAGCTTGGCCGGGGGGCTAAATGGCTACACCTTC | CASSLAGGLNGYTF
TRBJ2-4 | NA | TRBD1 | 15 | TRBV20-1 | TGCAGTGTCCCCCTGACAGGGTCGGCCAAAAACATTCAGTACTTC | CSVPLTGSAKNIQYF
TRBJ2-1 | NA | TRBD1 | 15 | TRBV5-1 | TGCGCCAGCAGCTTGGACGGGACAGACTACAATGAGCAGTTCTTC | CASSLDGTDYNEQFF
TRBJ1-5 | NA | NA | 17 | TRBV27 | TGTGCCAGCAGCCCCGTCCTCCAGGGCTTATTCAATCAGCCCCAGCATTTT | CASSPVLQGLFNQPQHF
TRBJ1-2 | NA | TRBD1 | 18 | TRBV20-1 | TGCAGTGCTACTATGGTCTTTGGCGGACAGGAGGCTAACTATGGCTACACCTTC | CSATMVFGGQEANYGYTF
TRBJ2-7 | NA | TRBD2 | 15 | TRBV20-1 | TGCAGTGCTAGAGATGGGGGGACGAGGGAGGGAGAGCAGTACTTC | CSARDGGTREGEQYF
TRBJ1-2 | few | TRBD1 | 14 | TRBV28 | TGTGCCAGCAGTTTCCCCAGGACAGGTTATGGCTACACCTTC | CASSFPRTGYGYTF
TRBJ1-1 | NA | NA | 14 | TRBV3-1 | TGTGCCAGCAGCCAATACCCGGTGGGAACTGAAGCTTTCTTT | CASSQYPVGTEAFF
TRBJ2-1 | few | NA | 8 | TRBV20-1 | TGCAGTCACGATGAGCAGTTCTTC | CSHDEQFF
TRBJ1-6 | once | TRBD1 | 16 | TRBV6-1 | TGTGCCAGCAGTGGTTCGAGCGGGACAGGGGATTCACCCCTCCACTTT | CASSGSSGTGDSPLHF
TRBJ2-3 | few | TRBD2 | 16 | TRBV6-2/TRBV6-3 | TGTGCCAGCAGTTACCAACTAGCGGCTAGCACAGATACGCAGTATTTT | CASSYQLAASTDTQYF
TRBJ2-1 | NA | NA | 12 | TRBV7-2 | TGTGCCAGCAGCCGAATCGGTGATGAGCAGTTCTTC | CASSRIGDEQFF
TRBJ2-7 | NA | TRBD2 | 14 | TRBV5-6 | TGTGCCAGCAGCCGGGGACTAGCTGACTACGAGCAGTACTTC | CASSRGLADYEQYF
TRBJ1-5 | few | TRBD1 | 16 | TRBV12-3/TRBV12-4 | TGTGCCAGCAGTTTAGCAGGGGGCTGGAGCAATCAGCCCCAGCATTTT | CASSLAGGWSNQPQHF
TRBJ2-1 | few | TRBD2 | 17 | TRBV20-1 | TGCAGTGCTAACGACGTAGCGGGGGGAAGATCCTACAATGAGCAGTTCTTC | CSANDVAGGRSYNEQFF
TRBJ1-1 | NA | NA | 13 | TRBV7-9 | TGTGCCAGCAGCGTTACAGTAGGGACTGAAGCTTTCTTT | CASSVTVGTEAFF
TRBJ2-3 | NA | TRBD2 | 20 | TRBV7-2 | TGTGCCAGCAGCCCCGAGGTCCCCCTACTAGCGGGGGGACCAGCGGATACGCAGTATTTT | CASSPEVPLLAGGPADTQYF
TRBJ1-4 | NA | NA | 14 | TRBV5-1 | TGCGCCAGCAGCTTGGGTGATCCTGGTGAAAAACTGTTTTTT | CASSLGDPGEKLFF
TRBJ2-3 | NA | NA | 17 | TRBV21-1 | TGTGCCAGCAGCAAAAAAGGGGGGGACGGACCGAAAGATACGCAGTATTTT | CASSKKGGDGPKDTQYF
TRBJ1-2 | few | NA | 13 | TRBV7-9 | TGTGCCGGATCCTCGTCCGTAAACTATGGCTACACCTTC | CAGSSSVNYGYTF
TRBJ2-7 | few | NA | 15 | TRBV4-2 | TGTGCCAGCAGCCAAGACTTGACCCTCTCCTACGAGCAGTACTTC | CASSQDLTLSYEQYF
TRBJ2-3 | few | NA | 18 | TRBV7-9 | TGTGCCAGCAGCCCAAAAATATCAGGGAGAAAAAACACAGATACGCAGTATTTT | CASSPKISGRKNTDTQYF
TRBJ1-2 | NA | NA | 14 | TRBV24-1 | TGTGCCACCAGTGATTCAGGGAGGGCAGGTGGCTACACCTTC | CATSDSGRAGGYTF
TRBJ2-7 | few | NA | 13 | TRBV12-3/TRBV12-4 | TGTGCCAGCAGGGGAGGGGGTGGCTACGAGCAGTACTTC | CASRGGGGYEQYF
TRBJ2-3 | NA | NA | 14 | TRBV4-3 | TGCGCCAGCAGCCAATTAGAATTGTCAGATACGCAGTATTTT | CASSQLELSDTQYF
TRBJ1-4 | NA | NA | 17 | TRBV15 | TGTGCCACCAGCAGAGATCCGATTCGACAGACTAATGAAAAACTGTTTTTT | CATSRDPIRQTNEKLFF
TRBJ2-1 | NA | TRBD2 | 17 | TRBV7-2 | TGTGCCAGCAGCGAGACTGGTGCGGGGGGCGGGGTAGATGAGCAGTTCTTC | CASSETGAGGGVDEQFF
TRBJ2-7 | few | NA | 15 | TRBV27 | TGTGCCAGCAGTTTATTACCAGGGAAGTCCTACGAGCAGTACTTC | CASSLLPGKSYEQYF
TRBJ2-1 | few | NA | 14 | TRBV9 | TGTGCCAGCAGCGCGGCAGCAAGCGTTTGGGAGCAGTTCTTC | CASSAAASVWEQFF
TRBJ2-2 | NA | TRBD2 | 16 | TRBV11-2 | TGTGCCAGCAGCCTACACGGGGGGGTCCCGGGCGGGGAGCTGTTTTTT | CASSLHGGVPGGELFF
TRBJ2-3 | NA | TRBD2 | 16 | TRBV20-1 | TGCAGTGCTAATGAAGCGGGAGAAACTAGCACAGATACGCAGTATTTT | CSANEAGETSTDTQYF
TRBJ2-7 | NA | NA | 14 | TRBV5-1 | TGCGCCAGCAGCTTTCTCGAGGGTTCCTACGAGCAGTACTTC | CASSFLEGSYEQYF
TRBJ2-5 | NA | NA | 18 | TRBV6-2/TRBV6-3 | TGTGCCAGCAGTTACGAAGGGAATCGTCCCGAAAACCCCGAGACCCAGTACTTC | CASSYEGNRPENPETQYF
TRBJ1-4 | NA | NA | 15 | TRBV25-1 | TGTGCCAGCAGTGAACCCAGGGGCCTGTCTGGGGAACTGTTTTTT | CASSEPRGLSGELFF
TRBJ2-3 | few | TRBD2 | 15 | TRBV5-6 | TGTGCCAGCAGCCGTGGACTAGCGGGGGGGGATACGCAGTATTTT | CASSRGLAGGDTQYF
TRBJ2-5 | once | NA | 15 | TRBV9 | TGTGCCAGCAGCGGAGGGGTACAGTCCTACAATGAGCAGTACTTC | CASSGGVQSYNEQYF
TRBJ1-2 | NA | NA | 15 | TRBV5-1 | TGCGCCAGCAGCCCCTACGACGGTGGACTCTATGGCTACACCTTC | CASSPYDGGLYGYTF
TRBJ2-5 | NA | NA | 16 | TRBV27 | TGTGCCAGCAGTTTACTGGCGGAATGGTACCAAGAGACCCAGTACTTC | CASSLLAEWYQETQYF
TRBJ2-1 | NA | TRBD2 | 18 | TRBV2 | TGTGCCAGCAGTGAACAGGTTGGACTAGCGGGGGGGCGGAATGAGCAGTTCTTC | CASSEQVGLAGGRNEQFF
TRBJ2-3 | NA | NA | 14 | TRBV2 | TGTGCCAGCAGAGAGGAAGATTACACAGATACGCAGTATTTT | CASREEDYTDTQYF
TRBJ2-7 | NA | NA | 15 | TRBV6-2/TRBV6-3 | TGTGCCAGCAGTTACGGCAGGGGACTGAGTGGCGAGCAGTACTTC | CASSYGRGLSGEQYF
TRBJ2-7 | NA | NA | 17 | TRBV3-1 | TGTGCCAGCAGCCAAGAGGGGACCGACATCTATTGGAGCGAGCAGTACTTC | CASSQEGTDIYWSEQYF
TRBJ2-7 | NA | NA | 15 | TRBV20-1 | TGCAGTGCTAGTAAATATCAGGGGACCAGGGACGAGCAGTACTTC | CSASKYQGTRDEQYF
TRBJ1-2 | NA | NA | 14 | TRBV12-3/TRBV12-4 | TGTGCCAGCAGTGTCACTGAAACTAACTATGGCTACACCTTC | CASSVTETNYGYTF
TRBJ2-4 | NA | NA | 17 | TRBV7-9 | TGTGCCAGCAGCTCCCAGGGGGGCGGTTTAGCCAAAAACATTCAGTACTTC | CASSSQGGGLAKNIQYF
TRBJ2-1 | NA | TRBD1 | 16 | TRBV5-1 | TGCGCCAGCAGCTTGGCCGCTCAGGGGGCTTTCAATGAGCAGTTCTTC | CASSLAAQGAFNEQFF
TRBJ2-7 | NA | TRBD1 | 15 | TRBV6-5 | TGTGCCAGCAGACCTCGGACAGGGGGAAGGGACGAGCAGTACTTC | CASRPRTGGRDEQYF
TRBJ2-5 | NA | TRBD1 | 14 | TRBV5-1 | TGCGCCAGCGGCAGACAGGGAGCCTACAATGAGCAGTACTTC | CASGRQGAYNEQYF
TRBJ2-7 | NA | NA | 17 | TRBV6-6 | TGTGCCAGCAGTTACGCCCGGACCAACTTGAGCTCCTACGAGCAGTACTTC | CASSYARTNLSSYEQYF
TRBJ2-3 | NA | NA | 14 | TRBV5-1 | TGCGCCAGCAGCTTGGGGGGTAAGGAAGATACGCAGTATTTT | CASSLGGKEDTQYF
TRBJ2-5 | NA | NA | 13 | TRBV9 | TGTGCCAGCAGCGGGGCCGTCTTGGAGACCCAGTACTTC | CASSGAVLETQYF
TRBJ1-4 | NA | NA | 18 | TRBV6-2/TRBV6-3 | TGTGCCAGCAGTTACCGCCGGGACACCCCGAGGGTGTTTGAAAAACTGTTTTTT | CASSYRRDTPRVFEKLFF
TRBJ2-1 | NA | NA | 13 | TRBV15 | TGTGCCACCAGCATTACGGAGAGCAATGAGCAGTTCTTC | CATSITESNEQFF
TRBJ1-2 | NA | NA | 15 | TRBV3-1 | TGTGCCAGCAGCCAAGAACGGGGAGCTACCTATGGCTACACCTTC | CASSQERGATYGYTF
TRBJ2-1 | NA | NA | 13 | TRBV6-6 | TGTGCCAGCAGTCTACCTGGGATAAATGAGCAGTTCTTC | CASSLPGINEQFF
TRBJ2-5 | NA | NA | 14 | TRBV11-1 | TGTGCCAGCAGCCCCGGGATTCTTGCGGAGACCCAGTACTTC | CASSPGILAETQYF
TRBJ2-1 | NA | TRBD2 | 19 | TRBV2 | TGTGCCAGCAGTCTGCTTCGGACTAGCGGGGGGCGTTCCTACAATGAGCAGTTCTTC | CASSLLRTSGGRSYNEQFF
TRBJ1-4 | NA | TRBD1 | 14 | TRBV12-3/TRBV12-4 | TGTGCCAGCAGTGCTAGGGGACAGGGTCTTGTCCTGTTTTTT | CASSARGQGLVLFF